A selection of T cell receptor beta chains follows, all from one sample in a study of T-cell memory formation after mild COVID-19. TCRdb re-analysed the 5' RACE reads in MiXCR, keeping a single row per CDR3 protein. The top ten clones hold around 2% of a sample with 120,000 to 150,000 distinct CDR3 sequences, 15% to 20% of them seen once. The specimen sequenced was PBMCs or a T cell subset sorted from them (not recorded which). The receptors originated from an adult woman who had mild COVID-19 (a few samples of this study predate the infection). Cell type and time point are not known. The CDR3 runs from the conserved cysteine through the conserved F or W. Fields, in order: J gene, D gene, V gene, clone size, CDR3 protein, CDR3 DNA. D genes are given only for firm matches. Size tells how often a clone was seen (once, few, many) or the class of an expanded clone, and some rows leave it out.

j_gene: TRBJ1-5; d_gene: -; v_gene: TRBV4-2; abundance: few; CDR3aa: CASSQDRDPNQPQHF; CDR3nt: TGTGCCAGCAGCCAAGATCGCGACCCTAATCAGCCCCAGCATTTT
j_gene: TRBJ2-7; d_gene: TRBD1; v_gene: TRBV5-1; abundance: -; CDR3aa: CASSYQGARAYEQYF; CDR3nt: TGCGCCAGCAGCTACCAGGGGGCGAGGGCCTACGAGCAGTACTTC
j_gene: TRBJ2-1; d_gene: -; v_gene: TRBV7-2; abundance: -; CDR3aa: CASSLAPNEQFF; CDR3nt: TGTGCCAGCAGCTTAGCGCCCAATGAGCAGTTCTTC
j_gene: TRBJ1-2; d_gene: TRBD1; v_gene: TRBV5-1; abundance: -; CDR3aa: CASSSNPGQGAQGYTF; CDR3nt: TGCGCCAGCAGCTCGAATCCGGGACAGGGGGCGCAGGGCTACACCTTC
j_gene: TRBJ2-6; d_gene: -; v_gene: TRBV5-1; abundance: -; CDR3aa: CASSLDVRGGPGRANVLTF; CDR3nt: TGCGCCAGCAGCTTGGATGTTCGGGGCGGCCCCGGTCGGGCCAACGTCCTGACTTTC
j_gene: TRBJ2-7; d_gene: -; v_gene: TRBV12-3/TRBV12-4; abundance: many; CDR3aa: CASSFTAGEQYF; CDR3nt: TGTGCCAGCAGTTTCACGGCCGGCGAGCAGTACTTC
j_gene: TRBJ2-2; d_gene: -; v_gene: TRBV5-1; abundance: -; CDR3aa: CASNYGRNTGELFF; CDR3nt: TGCGCCAGCAATTACGGACGGAACACCGGGGAGCTGTTTTTT
j_gene: TRBJ2-3; d_gene: -; v_gene: TRBV9; abundance: -; CDR3aa: CASSVRDLTSTDTQYF; CDR3nt: TGTGCCAGCAGCGTAAGGGACCTAACTAGCACAGATACGCAGTATTTT
j_gene: TRBJ2-3; d_gene: TRBD2; v_gene: TRBV7-2; abundance: few; CDR3aa: CASSLAGLAGDTQYF; CDR3nt: TGTGCCAGCAGCTTAGCGGGACTAGCGGGAGATACGCAGTATTTT
j_gene: TRBJ2-1; d_gene: -; v_gene: TRBV27; abundance: many; CDR3aa: CASSFSTSPRLSSYNEQFF; CDR3nt: TGTGCCAGCAGTTTCTCGACTAGTCCAAGGCTAAGCTCCTACAATGAGCAGTTCTTC
j_gene: TRBJ1-1; d_gene: -; v_gene: TRBV12-3/TRBV12-4; abundance: once; CDR3aa: CASRSTQPLLEVFF; CDR3nt: TGTGCCAGCAGGTCCACACAGCCCCTACTTGAAGTTTTCTTT
j_gene: TRBJ2-2; d_gene: -; v_gene: TRBV19; abundance: -; CDR3aa: CASNQANTGELFF; CDR3nt: TGTGCCAGTAACCAGGCAAACACCGGGGAGCTGTTTTTT
j_gene: TRBJ2-5; d_gene: -; v_gene: TRBV12-3/TRBV12-4; abundance: few; CDR3aa: CASSSLGFPVETQYF; CDR3nt: TGTGCCAGCAGTTCCCTCGGGTTCCCTGTTGAGACCCAGTACTTC
j_gene: TRBJ2-5; d_gene: TRBD2; v_gene: TRBV5-1; abundance: -; CDR3aa: CASSLSIQILAGEETQYF; CDR3nt: TGCGCCAGCAGCTTGTCCATTCAAATACTAGCGGGGGAAGAGACCCAGTACTTC
j_gene: TRBJ2-7; d_gene: TRBD1; v_gene: TRBV12-3/TRBV12-4; abundance: once; CDR3aa: CASRKGQVYEQYF; CDR3nt: TGTGCCAGCAGAAAAGGACAGGTCTACGAGCAGTACTTC
j_gene: TRBJ2-4; d_gene: TRBD2; v_gene: TRBV12-3/TRBV12-4; abundance: few; CDR3aa: CASSLRLAGLAKNIQYF; CDR3nt: TGTGCCAGCAGTTTACGGCTAGCGGGGTTAGCCAAAAACATTCAGTACTTC
j_gene: TRBJ2-3; d_gene: TRBD1; v_gene: TRBV4-3; abundance: -; CDR3aa: CASSQARDRGRPDTKYF; CDR3nt: TGCGCCAGCAGCCAAGCCCGGGACAGGGGGCGCCCCGATACGAAGTATTTT
j_gene: TRBJ1-5; d_gene: -; v_gene: TRBV5-8; abundance: few; CDR3aa: CASSLRLSKNNQPQHF; CDR3nt: TGTGCCAGCAGCTTGAGACTTTCAAAGAACAATCAGCCCCAGCATTTT
j_gene: TRBJ2-5; d_gene: TRBD2; v_gene: TRBV5-1; abundance: -; CDR3aa: CASSLLAGMETQYF; CDR3nt: TGCGCCAGCAGCCTACTAGCGGGGATGGAGACCCAGTACTTC
j_gene: TRBJ2-5; d_gene: TRBD2; v_gene: TRBV6-6; abundance: -; CDR3aa: CASSSGGGAWYF; CDR3nt: TGTGCCAGCAGCTCCGGCGGGGGGGCCTGGTACTTC
j_gene: TRBJ2-1; d_gene: TRBD2; v_gene: TRBV12-3/TRBV12-4; abundance: -; CDR3aa: CASSGTSGSRLQFF; CDR3nt: TGTGCCAGCAGCGGGACTAGCGGGAGTAGGTTGCAGTTCTTC
j_gene: TRBJ2-2; d_gene: TRBD1; v_gene: TRBV11-2; abundance: -; CDR3aa: CASSYRTGGTGELFF; CDR3nt: TGTGCCAGCAGCTATCGGACAGGGGGCACCGGGGAGCTGTTTTTT
j_gene: TRBJ2-3; d_gene: -; v_gene: TRBV5-4; abundance: many; CDR3aa: CASSLSPGSPDTQYF; CDR3nt: TGTGCCAGCAGCTTGTCACCAGGGAGTCCAGATACGCAGTATTTT
j_gene: TRBJ2-2; d_gene: -; v_gene: TRBV20-1; abundance: few; CDR3aa: CSASGTTGELFF; CDR3nt: TGCAGTGCTAGCGGGACGACCGGGGAGCTGTTTTTT
j_gene: TRBJ1-2; d_gene: -; v_gene: TRBV9; abundance: -; CDR3aa: CASSVNSARGGTTLNYGYTF; CDR3nt: TGTGCCAGCAGCGTAAATTCCGCCCGCGGTGGGACTACTCTTAACTATGGCTACACCTTC
j_gene: TRBJ1-1; d_gene: -; v_gene: TRBV10-3; abundance: -; CDR3aa: CAISDGMAEAFF; CDR3nt: TGTGCCATCAGTGATGGGATGGCTGAAGCTTTCTTT
j_gene: TRBJ1-5; d_gene: -; v_gene: TRBV20-1; abundance: -; CDR3aa: CSASSTSNQPQHF; CDR3nt: TGCAGTGCTAGCAGTACCAGCAATCAGCCCCAGCATTTT
j_gene: TRBJ1-2; d_gene: TRBD1; v_gene: TRBV30; abundance: -; CDR3aa: CAWVTGFGYTF; CDR3nt: TGTGCCTGGGTGACAGGGTTTGGCTACACCTTC
j_gene: TRBJ2-1; d_gene: -; v_gene: TRBV11-2; abundance: few; CDR3aa: CASSFSVGAGDEQFF; CDR3nt: TGTGCCAGCAGCTTTTCCGTGGGGGCGGGGGATGAGCAGTTCTTC
j_gene: TRBJ2-5; d_gene: TRBD2; v_gene: TRBV5-1; abundance: few; CDR3aa: CASSLLAYQETQYF; CDR3nt: TGCGCCAGCAGCCTACTAGCGTACCAAGAGACCCAGTACTTC
j_gene: TRBJ2-2; d_gene: -; v_gene: TRBV4-1; abundance: few; CDR3aa: CASSQDRGHGELFF; CDR3nt: TGCGCCAGCAGCCAAGATCGGGGGCACGGGGAGCTGTTTTTT
j_gene: TRBJ2-3; d_gene: TRBD2; v_gene: TRBV7-2; abundance: -; CDR3aa: CASSSRLAGGYTQYF; CDR3nt: TGTGCCAGCAGCTCCCGACTAGCGGGGGGGTATACGCAGTATTTT
j_gene: TRBJ2-2; d_gene: -; v_gene: TRBV7-3; abundance: few; CDR3aa: CASSSGGANTGELFF; CDR3nt: TGTGCCAGCAGCTCAGGGGGGGCGAACACCGGGGAGCTGTTTTTT
j_gene: TRBJ2-2; d_gene: TRBD1; v_gene: TRBV20-1; abundance: few; CDR3aa: CSARDRGTGELFF; CDR3nt: TGCAGTGCTAGGGACAGGGGCACCGGGGAGCTGTTTTTT
j_gene: TRBJ1-1; d_gene: -; v_gene: TRBV6-2/TRBV6-3; abundance: -; CDR3aa: CASGMYTEAFF; CDR3nt: TGTGCCAGCGGAATGTACACTGAAGCTTTCTTT
j_gene: TRBJ2-7; d_gene: TRBD2; v_gene: TRBV6-2/TRBV6-3; abundance: many; CDR3aa: CATASGSWYEQYF; CDR3nt: TGTGCCACCGCTAGCGGGAGTTGGTACGAGCAGTACTTC
j_gene: TRBJ2-5; d_gene: -; v_gene: TRBV7-8; abundance: -; CDR3aa: CASSLATGTRETQYF; CDR3nt: TGTGCCAGCAGCTTAGCCACAGGGACGCGGGAGACCCAGTACTTC
j_gene: TRBJ1-1; d_gene: -; v_gene: TRBV12-3/TRBV12-4; abundance: -; CDR3aa: CASSLLGGNTEAFF; CDR3nt: TGTGCCAGCAGTTTGTTGGGGGGAAACACTGAAGCTTTCTTT
j_gene: TRBJ2-1; d_gene: -; v_gene: TRBV29-1; abundance: -; CDR3aa: CSHAGSPSNEQFF; CDR3nt: TGCAGCCACGCAGGGTCTCCTAGCAATGAGCAGTTCTTC
j_gene: TRBJ2-2; d_gene: -; v_gene: TRBV24-1; abundance: -; CDR3aa: CATSGSRTANTGELFF; CDR3nt: TGTGCCACCAGTGGCTCGCGGACAGCGAACACCGGGGAGCTGTTTTTT
j_gene: TRBJ1-1; d_gene: -; v_gene: TRBV5-1; abundance: few; CDR3aa: CASSSTPGVMNTEAFF; CDR3nt: TGCGCCAGCAGCTCTACCCCAGGGGTCATGAACACTGAAGCTTTCTTT
j_gene: TRBJ1-2; d_gene: TRBD1; v_gene: TRBV12-3/TRBV12-4; abundance: -; CDR3aa: CASSSTPGQRTSYF; CDR3nt: TGTGCCAGCAGTTCGACCCCGGGACAGCGGACGTCTTACTTC
j_gene: TRBJ2-1; d_gene: -; v_gene: TRBV7-6; abundance: many; CDR3aa: CASSSDSYNEQFF; CDR3nt: TGTGCCAGCAGCTCAGACAGCTACAATGAGCAGTTCTTC
j_gene: TRBJ2-2; d_gene: TRBD1; v_gene: TRBV12-3/TRBV12-4; abundance: -; CDR3aa: CASSKSRGREVGELFF; CDR3nt: TGTGCCAGCAGTAAATCCAGGGGGCGCGAGGTCGGGGAGCTGTTTTTT
j_gene: TRBJ2-7; d_gene: TRBD1; v_gene: TRBV11-2; abundance: once; CDR3aa: CASTSHPGTGYFYEQYF; CDR3nt: TGTGCCAGCACCTCTCACCCCGGGACAGGTTATTTCTACGAGCAGTACTTC
j_gene: TRBJ2-7; d_gene: TRBD1; v_gene: TRBV6-5; abundance: few; CDR3aa: CASSPPPGQADEQYF; CDR3nt: TGTGCCAGCAGCCCACCTCCGGGACAGGCCGACGAGCAGTACTTC
j_gene: TRBJ2-7; d_gene: TRBD2; v_gene: TRBV15; abundance: -; CDR3aa: CATSRELGLRFTYEQYF; CDR3nt: TGTGCCACCAGCAGAGAGTTGGGACTACGATTTACCTACGAGCAGTACTTC
j_gene: TRBJ1-2; d_gene: TRBD1; v_gene: TRBV20-1; abundance: -; CDR3aa: CSADPTGNYGYTF; CDR3nt: TGCAGTGCCGACCCGACAGGGAACTATGGCTACACCTTC
j_gene: TRBJ1-6; d_gene: TRBD1; v_gene: TRBV7-2; abundance: few; CDR3aa: CASSLEPGGRNSPLHF; CDR3nt: TGTGCCAGCAGCTTAGAGCCAGGGGGCAGGAATTCACCCCTCCACTTT
j_gene: TRBJ1-5; d_gene: TRBD1; v_gene: TRBV2; abundance: -; CDR3aa: CASRTLGQGFNQPQHF; CDR3nt: TGTGCCAGCAGGACTTTGGGACAGGGTTTCAATCAGCCCCAGCATTTT
j_gene: TRBJ2-7; d_gene: -; v_gene: TRBV12-1; abundance: few; CDR3aa: CASSFELAGASSYEQYF; CDR3nt: TGTGCCAGCAGCTTTGAACTAGCGGGAGCCTCCTCCTACGAGCAGTACTTC